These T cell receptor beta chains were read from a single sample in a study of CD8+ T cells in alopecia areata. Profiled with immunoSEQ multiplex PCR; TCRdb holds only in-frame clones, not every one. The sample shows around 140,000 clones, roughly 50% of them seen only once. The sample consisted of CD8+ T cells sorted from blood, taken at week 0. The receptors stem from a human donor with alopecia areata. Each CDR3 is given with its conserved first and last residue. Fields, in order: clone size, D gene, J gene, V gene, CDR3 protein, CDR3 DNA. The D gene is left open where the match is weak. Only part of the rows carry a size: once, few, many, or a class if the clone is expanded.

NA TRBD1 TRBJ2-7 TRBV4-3 CASSHGQGISYEQYF TGCGCCAGCAGCCACGGACAGGGGATCTCCTACGAGCAGTACTTC
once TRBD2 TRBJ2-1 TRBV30 CAWSSWLAGGWDEQFF TGTGCCTGGAGTTCGTGGCTAGCGGGGGGCTGGGATGAGCAGTTCTTC
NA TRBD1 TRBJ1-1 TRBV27 CASSLQGVGTEAFF TGTGCCAGCAGTTTGCAGGGGGTCGGCACTGAAGCTTTCTTT
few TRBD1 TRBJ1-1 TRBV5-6 CASSLDPTGVNTEAFF TGTGCCAGCAGCTTGGATCCGACAGGGGTGAACACTGAAGCTTTCTTT
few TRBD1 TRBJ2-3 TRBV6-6 CASSYSDRGLEDTQYF TGTGCCAGCAGTTACTCGGACAGGGGGCTCGAAGATACGCAGTATTTT
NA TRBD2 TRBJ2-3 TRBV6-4 CASSSGGAGDTQYF TGTGCCAGCAGTTCCGGGGGGGCTGGGGATACGCAGTATTTT
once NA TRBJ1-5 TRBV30 CAWSVNGEQPQHF TGTGCCTGGAGTGTAAATGGGGAACAGCCCCAGCATTTT
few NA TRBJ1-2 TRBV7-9 CASSLDFGTPYGYTF TGTGCCAGCAGCTTAGACTTCGGGACACCCTATGGCTACACCTTC
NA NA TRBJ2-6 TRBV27 CASSQDSSGANVLTF TGTGCCAGCAGCCAAGACAGCTCTGGGGCCAACGTCCTGACTTTC
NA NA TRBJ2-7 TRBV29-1 CSVVVAREDEQYF TGCAGCGTTGTCGTAGCCAGGGAGGACGAGCAGTACTTC
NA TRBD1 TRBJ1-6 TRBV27 CASSPMTGWNSPLHF TGTGCCAGCAGTCCCATGACAGGGTGGAATTCACCCCTCCACTTT
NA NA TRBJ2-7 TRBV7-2 CASSLAQGVSYEQYF TGTGCCAGCAGCTTAGCGCAGGGCGTCTCCTACGAGCAGTACTTC
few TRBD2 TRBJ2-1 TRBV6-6 CASSSTSGYDNEQFF TGTGCCAGCAGTTCGACTAGCGGGTATGACAATGAGCAGTTCTTC
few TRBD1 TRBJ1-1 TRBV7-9 CASSPDRGRNFFPYTEAFF TGTGCCAGCAGCCCGGACAGGGGGCGAAACTTTTTTCCCTACACTGAAGCTTTCTTT
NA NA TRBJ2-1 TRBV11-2 CASSSTILRSDNEQFF TGTGCCAGCAGCTCCACGATTCTGCGATCGGACAATGAGCAGTTCTTC
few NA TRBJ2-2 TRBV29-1 CSVDWQNTGELFF TGCAGCGTTGACTGGCAGAACACCGGGGAGCTGTTTTTT
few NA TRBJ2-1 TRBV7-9 CASSLDVNEQFF TGTGCCAGCAGCTTAGATGTTAATGAGCAGTTCTTC
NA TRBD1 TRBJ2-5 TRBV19 CASSAQGAMETQYF TGTGCCAGTAGTGCACAGGGGGCGATGGAGACCCAGTACTTC
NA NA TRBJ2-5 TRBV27 CASSRGETQYF TGTGCCAGCAGTCGTGGGGAGACCCAGTACTTC
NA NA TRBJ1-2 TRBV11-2 CASSLGGQYGYTF TGTGCCAGCAGCTTAGGGGGGCAGTATGGCTACACCTTC
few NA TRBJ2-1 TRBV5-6 CASSYSYNEQFF TGTGCCAGCAGCTACTCATACAATGAGCAGTTCTTC
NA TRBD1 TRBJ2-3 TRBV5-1 CASSGQGRTDTQYF TGCGCCAGCAGTGGACAGGGACGGACAGATACGCAGTATTTT
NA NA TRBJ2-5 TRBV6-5 CASSYLGGTYQETQYF TGTGCCAGCAGTTACTTAGGGGGGACGTACCAAGAGACCCAGTACTTC
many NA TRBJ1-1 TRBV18 CASSPGTGNTEAFF TGTGCCAGCTCACCGGGGACGGGGAACACTGAAGCTTTCTTT
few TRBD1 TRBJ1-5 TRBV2 CASSEAQRQGNQPQHF TGTGCCAGCAGTGAAGCGCAGAGACAGGGGAATCAGCCCCAGCATTTT
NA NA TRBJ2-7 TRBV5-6 CASSLGQLYEQYF TGTGCCAGCAGCTTGGGACAGCTCTACGAGCAGTACTTC
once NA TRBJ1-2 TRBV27 CASRRGQAKYGYTF TGTGCCAGCAGACGAGGGCAGGCGAAGTATGGCTACACCTTC
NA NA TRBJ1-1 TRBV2 CASSHRTMNTEAFF TGTGCCAGCAGTCACAGAACCATGAACACTGAAGCTTTCTTT
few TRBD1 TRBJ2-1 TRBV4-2 CASSLDRGGANEQFF TGTGCCAGCAGCCTAGACAGGGGGGGTGCCAATGAGCAGTTCTTC
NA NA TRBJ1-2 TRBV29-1 CSVEAPLGYTF TGCAGCGTTGAAGCCCCCCTTGGCTACACCTTC
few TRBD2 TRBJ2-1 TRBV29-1 CSVPSGISSYNEQFF TGCAGCGTCCCTAGCGGAATAAGCTCCTACAATGAGCAGTTCTTC
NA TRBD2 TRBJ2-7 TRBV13 CASSPLGSGDQTAEQYF TGTGCCAGCAGCCCGTTGGGTAGCGGGGATCAAACTGCCGAGCAGTACTTC
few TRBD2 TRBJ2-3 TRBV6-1 CASSGSGGHTDTQYF TGTGCCAGCAGTGGAAGCGGGGGTCACACAGATACGCAGTATTTT